The 3 T cell receptor beta chains below come from one sample, sequenced in a study of blood T cells in healthy people across ages (dated by TCRdb to between 2014 and 2016). Library construction relied on 5' RACE. Data came from an Illumina HiSeq 2500. A second about 7 to 12 cycle PCR used a sample-barcoded 5' primer and a J-beta primer mix. TCRdb took the public reads, trimmed them with fastp at Q25, ran MiXCR for clone calling and kept in-frame beta chains. Rows are combined by CDR3 protein, so each entry shows the most common genes and DNA. Recorded for this sample are fewer than 800,000 distinct CDR3 sequences; around 49% of them occurred a single time. Under 35% of the sample is held by the ten biggest clonotypes. The sample was blood. These receptors were obtained from a woman aged 60-70 years in good health.

This clonotype was detected a few times. The V and J genes are TRBV28 and TRBJ1-2; 7 nucleotides agree with TRBD1. The CDR3 spans 14 residues. Germline CDR1 MDHEN, CDR2 SYDVKM. Unmatched junction bases numbered 4, after V lost 2 bases and J lost 4 bases. As DNA, the CDR3 is TGTGCCAGCAGTTTACCGGGACAGATCTATGGCTACACCTTC. As protein: CASSLPGQIYGYTF.

There are a few counts of this clonotype. V is TRBV20-1 and J is TRBJ2-1, with a tentative D call TRBD2 (6 bases). V was pared by 3 bases and J by 3 bases, with 15 bases between. CDR1 and CDR2 from the germline V gene are DFQATT and SNEGSKA (reference sequence). CDR3 size: 15 residues. The DNA for the CDR3 is TGCAGTGCTAGGCCCTGGGACTCCTTCTACAATGAGCAGTTCTTC. Translated: CSARPWDSFYNEQFF.

This clonotype was counted only a few times. This chain uses TRBV29-1 with TRBJ2-7; TRBD2 agrees at 13 bases. V lost 7 bases to trimming and J lost 7 bases; unmatched junction nucleotides: 7. The CDR3 extends over 13 amino acids. Germline CDR1 reads SQVTM; CDR2 reads ANQGSEA. For the CDR3, the DNA is TGCAGCGCTAGACTAGCGGGGGGCTTGGAGCAGTACTTC. Translated, it gives CSARLAGGLEQYF.